This entry is about one TCR beta chain. What this receptor recognizes is not known. No base-level quality is on record; no much larger clone is a single base apart. Trimming removed 0 bases from V and 1 base from J, leaving 10 bases between the germline ends. The CDR3 numbers 15 residues from cysteine through phenylalanine. Of the read, only the CDR3 DNA is kept; its 45 bases are in frame from base 1. From the germline V gene, CDR1 is MNHEY and CDR2 is SVGAGI. This entry belongs to a study of T cell changes during pregnancy in multiple sclerosis (dated by TCRdb to between 2018 and 2021). In terms of the full investigation: Changes in the T cell repertoire over the course of pregnancy were examined in this study in women with multiple sclerosis.

Libraries came from the immunoSEQ multiplex PCR assay. TCRdb re-hosts the immuneACCESS table, in-frame sequences only. Its copies lack some clones; in the studies checked, an unresolved V gene accounts for under half of them, and the cause for the rest is not known. The sample records under 75,000 clones, approximately 94% of which are singletons. The biggest ten clones account for 3.2% of the sample. Source: CD8+ T cells from peripheral blood mononuclear cells, taken in the second trimester of pregnancy. The TCR comes from a female donor with multiple sclerosis, enrolled in a pregnancy study. The rearrangement joined TRBV6-5 to TRBJ2-7; a tentative D call is TRBD1 (5 bases match). The CDR3 region reads CASSYSIQGSYEQYF. The nucleotide sequence is TGTGCCAGCAGTTACTCGATCCAGGGTTCCTACGAGCAGTACTTC.